The sequence of this T cell receptor beta chain was determined in a study of blood T cells in healthy people across ages (dated by TCRdb to 2015 to 2017). About the full investigation: In model experiments, template switching captured about one uniquely barcoded TCR beta cDNA molecule for every two T cells. Age-related changes in TCR beta repertoire diversity were measured in the study by deep sequencing normalized with unique cDNA molecular identifiers. The donors were divided into four age groups: young (average around 16 years), middle-aged (about 39), aged (roughly 60) and long-lived (about 80). To avoid experimental bias, donors of different ages were spread randomly across the sequencing lanes. The study analyzed two additional independent replicas of 1 million unique cDNA reads from the same blood draw for two donors, one aged 18 to 30 and one aged 80 or older.

V is pruned by 6 bases and J by 10 bases, leaving 7 bases of the junction without a gene match. The CDR3 contains 12 residues, cysteine and phenylalanine counted. The retained sequence is limited to the CDR3, 36 bases, with the frame set at the first base. Library prep was done by 5' RACE. The run used an Illumina HiSeq 2500. A second roughly 7 to 11 cycle PCR used a sample-barcoded 5' primer and a J-beta primer mix. Each TCR beta cDNA molecule received a unique molecular identifier from a template-switch 5' adaptor carrying 12 random nucleotides. Each sample yielded at least 3 million CDR3-containing paired-end reads. First-strand cDNA was synthesized from all RNA with the Mint cDNA synthesis kit, primed by a TRBC-specific oligonucleotide. Following uracil-DNA glycosylase treatment, all cDNA underwent a first 18-cycle PCR with the universal primers M1SS and BC2_uni_R. As for how the authors treated the data: Each sample was normalized by randomly selecting 1 million high-quality reads, each carrying a distinct molecular identifier. Reads sharing molecular identifiers were discarded rather than binned into consensus sequences. MiTCR, set to a Q25 quality threshold and the strictest error-elimination algorithm, was used for CDR3 identification, clonotype clustering and error correction. Lower-bound total TCR beta diversity was estimated with a nonparametric unseen species model using Euler transformation. The public reads were quality trimmed at Q25 with fastp and then assembled into clones with MiXCR by TCRdb, keeping productive beta chains. CDR3 protein duplicates are merged, each entry listing the most common genes and DNA. TCRdb assigned the V and J calls; the authors' analysis was not used. For this sample the table gives about 1.7 million distinct CDR3 sequences, of which roughly 28% were detected only once. The ten largest account for 7% to 9% of the sample.

What the work shows at the level of the full study, not this receptor alone: The percentage of naive T cells measured by flow cytometry correlated strongly with observed TCR beta diversity. Observed TCR beta diversity per million T cells fell roughly linearly with age, and a significant reduction was already apparent by age roughly 41. The CMV infection status of donors was not known, potentially confounding age-related changes in expanded clonotypes. Conclusive comparison of naive and antigen-experienced compartments was prevented by the profiling of bulk unsorted PBMCs. Estimates of total diversity from one million sequenced T cells were regarded as lower bounds and underestimates. The long-lived group showed more naive CD4+ T cells, fewer expanded clones and increased TCR diversity than the aged group, suggesting age selection.

This clonotype has only a few counts. No cognate antigen has been identified for it. No much larger clonotype is one base removed from it; base qualities were not supplied. The donors were roughly 39 Caucasian individuals from Russia, aged 6 to 90 years, who were systemically healthy. Around 10 milliliters of peripheral blood were drawn from each donor into EDTA-treated Vacutainer tubes. Ficoll-Paque density-gradient centrifugation was used to isolate PBMCs, with at least 7 million per sample. Total RNA, at least 5 micrograms per sample, was extracted from PBMCs with Trizol reagent. For every donor, an aliquot of PBMCs went through flow cytometry to measure the percentages of naive CD45RAhigh/CD27high T cells.

The rearranged chain carries TRBV12-3 or TRBV12-4 and TRBJ1-1, with 8 middle bases fitting TRBD1. The sequencing sample was made of blood. The sequence was obtained from a woman aged 30 to 39 in good health. The nucleotide sequence reads TGTGCCAGCAGGAGACAGGGGCCCGGAGCTTTCTTT. It translates as CASRRQGPGAFF.